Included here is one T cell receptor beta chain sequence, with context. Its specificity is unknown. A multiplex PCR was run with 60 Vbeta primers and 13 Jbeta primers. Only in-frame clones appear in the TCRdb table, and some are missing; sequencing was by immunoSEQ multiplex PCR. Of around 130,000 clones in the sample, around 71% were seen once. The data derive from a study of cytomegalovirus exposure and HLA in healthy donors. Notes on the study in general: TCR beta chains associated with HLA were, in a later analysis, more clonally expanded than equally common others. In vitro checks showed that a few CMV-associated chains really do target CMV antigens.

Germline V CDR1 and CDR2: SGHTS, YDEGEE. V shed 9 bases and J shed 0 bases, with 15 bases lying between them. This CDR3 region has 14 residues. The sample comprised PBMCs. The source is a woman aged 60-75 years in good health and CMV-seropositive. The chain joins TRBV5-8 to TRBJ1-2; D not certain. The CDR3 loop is CATLLLRANYGYTF. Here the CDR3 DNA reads TGTGCCACTCTCTTGTTACGAGCTAACTATGGCTACACCTTC.